A single sample gave rise to the 24 T cell receptor beta chains below, sequenced in a study of cytomegalovirus exposure and HLA in healthy donors (dated by TCRdb to about 2017). Library creation used the immunoSEQ multiplex PCR assay. A mixture of 60 forward primers for TCR Vbeta segments and 13 reverse primers for TCR Jbeta segments was used in the multiplex PCR. TCRdb took over this immuneACCESS table, retaining in-frame rearrangements with V and J assigned. Such tables are incomplete; in checked studies, under half of the missing clones stem from an unresolved V gene, and the remainder is unexplained. A total of approximately 110,000 clones appear in this sample, approximately 78% of them only once. The ten largest clones add up to 3.6% of the sample. The material sequenced was PBMCs. The receptor set was obtained from a man in his forties in good health and CMV-seronegative.

The chain links TRBV5-5 to TRBJ1-4; D is possibly TRBD1 (6 bases). The CDR3 covers 14 residues. The ends were cut back, 4 bases at V and 0 bases at J, with 7 bases in the middle. Germline CDR1 is SGHKS and CDR2 is YYEKEE (reference sequence). The CDR3, as DNA: TGTGCCAGCAGCAGACAGGCAACTAATGAAAAACTGTTTTTT. This gives the protein CASSRQATNEKLFF.

The chain uses TRBV4-3 and TRBJ1-6; D gene uncertain. The V and J ends lost 0 bases and 0 bases respectively, with 12 bases between them. There are 18 residues in the CDR3. The germline CDR1 and CDR2 sequences are LGHNA and YSLEER. The CDR3: CASSQEVPGSSYNSPLHF. Written as DNA, the CDR3 is TGCGCCAGCAGCCAAGAAGTACCTGGGAGCTCCTATAATTCACCCCTCCACTTT.

This clone was picked up a small number of times. V and J are TRBV9 and TRBJ1-5; the D is unclear. The ends were cut back, 0 bases at V and 5 bases at J, with 9 bases in the middle. The CDR3 is 14 residues long. Germline assignment: CDR1 SGDLS and CDR2 YYNGEE. The CDR3 loop reads CASSVDGRDQPQHF. The CDR3 region has the DNA TGTGCCAGCAGCGTAGATGGTCGGGATCAGCCCCAGCATTTT.

This chain links TRBV5-5 with TRBJ1-1; D is unresolved. V dropped 4 bases and J dropped 3 bases, with 10 bases sitting between them. The V gene's germline CDR1 is SGHKS and CDR2 YYEKEE (reference sequence). The CDR3 has 13 residues. The CDR3: CASSPRDDTEAFF. CDR3 DNA: TGTGCCAGCAGCCCCCGGGATGACACTGAAGCTTTCTTT.

This sequence joins TRBV27 and TRBJ1-1; 12 bases agree with TRBD1. Germline V gene data show CDR1 as MNHEY and CDR2 as SMNVEV (reference sequence). CDR3 length: 16 residues. V shed 6 bases and J 6 bases; nucleotides not matched to a gene: 11. The CDR3 sequence: CASSSWDRGRGSEAFF. DNA of the CDR3: TGTGCCAGCAGCTCATGGGACAGGGGGCGCGGGTCTGAAGCTTTCTTT.

The chain is built from TRBV13 and TRBJ2-1, with a tentative D call TRBD2 (7 bases). CDR1 and CDR2 from the germline V gene are PRHDT and FYEKMQ (reference sequence). This CDR3 region has 13 residues. V was trimmed by 5 bases and J by 12 bases, leaving 17 bases between them. The CDR3 DNA sequence: TGTGCCAGCAGCGCCGTTCGGGGGGCGCGGCAGTTCTTC. Translated, it gives CASSAVRGARQFF. Full variable domain (remainder filled in from reference TRBV13 and TRBJ2-1): AAGVIQSPRHLIKEKRETATLKCYPIPRHDTVYWYQQGPGQDPQFLISFYEKMQSDKGSIPDRFSAQQFSDYHSELNMSSLELGDSALYFCASSAVRGARQFFGPGTRLTVL.

This chain joins TRBV6-5 and TRBJ2-7; D perhaps matches TRBD1 (5 bases). Trimming removed 1 base at V and 6 bases at J, with 10 bases between. The CDR3 sequence is 13 residues long. The V gene's germline CDR1 is MNHEY and CDR2 SVGAGI. The CDR3 spells CASSYFSGREQYF. The CDR3 DNA reads TGTGCCAGCAGTTACTTTTCAGGGCGCGAGCAGTACTTC.

The chain recombines TRBV7-9 with TRBJ1-1, with 7 bases identical to TRBD1. The CDR3 runs to 15 residues. In germline, CDR1 is SEHNR, CDR2 FQNEAQ (reference sequence). Germline trimming cut 4 bases from V and 0 bases from J; bases unmatched to any gene: 5. DNA of the CDR3: TGTGCCAGCAGCTCCGCCGGGACAGTGAACACTGAAGCTTTCTTT. Translated: CASSSAGTVNTEAFF.

The chain carries TRBV18 and TRBJ1-2; the D gene is possibly TRBD1 (6 bases). Germline assignment: CDR1 KGHSH and CDR2 LQKENI. CDR3 length: 13 amino acids. The V and J ends lost 3 bases and 6 bases respectively, with 11 bases between them. This chain's CDR3 is CASSPDRSHGYTF. CDR3 nucleotides: TGTGCCAGCTCACCGGACAGAAGTCATGGCTACACCTTC.

This chain links TRBV9 with TRBJ2-5, with TRBD1 matching over 7 bases. The closer fit of TRBJ2-7 to the DNA end suggests the J call may be wrong. The CDR3 loop spans 15 amino acids. Germline CDR1 and CDR2: SGDLS and YYNGEE. This CDR3 is CASSVSGTETYEQYF. Written as DNA, the CDR3 is TGTGCCAGCAGCGTTTCCGGGACAGAAACCTACGAGCAGTACTTC.

V usage is TRBV7-2 and J usage is TRBJ2-2, with 8 bases fitting TRBD1. V lost 3 bases, J lost 4 bases, and 4 bases stayed unmatched. Germline CDR1 and CDR2: SGHTA and FQGNSA. CDR3 length equals 15 residues. The CDR3 sequence is CASSFPTGATGELFF. The CDR3 region has the DNA TGTGCCAGCAGCTTCCCGACAGGGGCCACCGGGGAGCTGTTTTTT.

For the CDR3, the DNA is TGCGCCAGCAGCTTAGCGGGGGGGCCTCGGAATGAGCAGTTCTTC. It is translated as CASSLAGGPRNEQFF. The rearrangement uses TRBV5-1 and TRBJ2-1; 10 bases map to TRBD2. The CDR3 runs 15 residues. Per the germline V gene, CDR1 is SGHRS and CDR2 is YFSETQ. V gave up 2 bases and J gave up 7 bases; unmatched junction bases: 6.

The chain has TRBV9 and TRBJ1-2, with D hard to call. CDR1 and CDR2 (germline): SGDLS, YYNGEE. V was shortened by 3 bases and J by 4 bases, with 10 bases between the two germline ends. CDR3 length: 13 amino acids. CDR3 DNA: TGTGCCAGCAGCGCCGGTAGTGGCTATGGCTACACCTTC. It yields the protein CASSAGSGYGYTF. The variable domain in full, with the rest retrieved from reference TRBV9 and TRBJ1-2, is DSGVTQTPKHLITATGQRVTLRCSPRSGDLSVYWYQQSLDQGLQFLIQYYNGEERAKGNILERFSAQQFPDLHSELNLSSLELGDSALYFCASSAGSGYGYTFGSGTRLTVV.

This clone came up once. The CDR3 is CASGGHLPNEQFF. In DNA, the CDR3 is TGTGCCAGCGGGGGACATTTGCCCAATGAGCAGTTCTTC. V usage is TRBV27 and J usage is TRBJ2-1, with D possibly being TRBD1 (6 bases). Deletions cut 8 bases from V and 6 bases from J, with 14 bases between. From germline, CDR1 is MNHEY and CDR2 SMNVEV (reference sequence). The CDR3 is 13 amino acids.

The gene calls are TRBV7-9 and TRBJ2-1, with TRBD1 as a possible D gene (5 bases). Looked up from germline, CDR1 is SEHNR and CDR2 is FQNEAQ (reference sequence). V lost 3 bases, J lost 3 bases, and 15 bases lay in between. The CDR3 has 16 amino acids. The CDR3 DNA is TGTGCCAGCAGCTTGTATACAGGACGGTACTACAATGAGCAGTTCTTC. Translating gives CASSLYTGRYYNEQFF.

The rearrangement joins TRBV19 to TRBJ2-3; weak D call: TRBD1 (5 bases). The V gene lost 5 bases and the J gene lost 6 bases, with 18 bases spanning the gap. The CDR3 runs to 15 residues. The germline V gene has CDR1 LNHDA and CDR2 SQIVND (reference sequence). For the CDR3, the DNA is TGTGCCAGTAGTGTCGCGGACACCCCGGGCGATACGCAGTATTTT. Residues: CASSVADTPGDTQYF.

V is TRBV11-3 and J is TRBJ2-1; 9 bases map to TRBD2. V gave up 4 bases and J gave up 8 bases; unmatched junction bases: 12. CDR3 length: 16 amino acids. Per germline, CDR1 SGHNT and CDR2 YENEEA. This CDR3 reads CASSSDGASGDHEQFF. In DNA form, the CDR3 reads TGTGCCAGCAGCTCAGATGGGGCTAGCGGGGACCATGAGCAGTTCTTC.

CDR3 coding DNA: TGTGCCAGCAGCCTAGGACAGGGGCCGAGGGAGCAGTACTTC. Protein: CASSLGQGPREQYF. The V call is TRBV11-1, the J call TRBJ2-5, with 9 bases identical to TRBD1. This CDR3 contains 14 residues. The germline CDR1 and CDR2 sequences are SGHAT and FQDESV (reference sequence). The J segment lost 11 bases and the V segment lost 5 bases, leaving 12 bases of the junction unmatched.

The chain joins TRBV7-2 to TRBJ2-7; a weak D match, TRBD1 (5 bases). The CDR3 is 15 residues long. V shed 1 base and J shed 3 bases, with 13 bases lying between them. Germline CDR1 and CDR2: SGHTA and FQGNSA. Here the CDR3 reads CASSLEPGKYYEQYF. The CDR3 DNA is TGTGCCAGCAGCTTAGAGCCAGGGAAATACTACGAGCAGTACTTC.

V usage is TRBV5-6 and J usage is TRBJ2-1; D not certain. There are 16 residues in the CDR3. CDR1 is SGHDT and CDR2 is YYEEEE in the germline V gene. V lost 0 bases, J lost 0 bases, and 10 bases lay in between. In DNA form, the CDR3 reads TGTGCCAGCAGCTTGGAGGCGGTGAGCTCCTACAATGAGCAGTTCTTC. Its translation: CASSLEAVSSYNEQFF.

Comments on this clone: The junction departs from germline at one end; a sequencing error may be responsible. The CDR3 region has the DNA TGTGCCAGCTCACCGATCTTGGGAGGAGCTGGGGCCAACGGCCTGACTTTC. As protein: CASSPILGGAGANGLTF. The chain uses TRBV18 and TRBJ2-6; TRBD2 might be the D (6 bases). There are 17 residues in the CDR3. Germline loops: CDR1 KGHSH, CDR2 LQKENI.

This clone was recorded a few times. V gene TRBV5-1 combines with J gene TRBJ2-1; tentatively, D is TRBD1 (5 bases). The germline V gene encodes CDR1 SGHRS and CDR2 YFSETQ. With 3 bases removed from V and 8 bases from J, the gap between germline ends came to 6 bases. The CDR3 is 11 residues long. The CDR3 region has the DNA TGCGCCAGCAGCTCCAGGGATGAGCAGTTCTTC. As protein: CASSSRDEQFF.

This chain connects TRBV7-9 to TRBJ2-3; possible D gene TRBD1, 6 bases. Germline V gene lookup returns CDR1 SEHNR and CDR2 FQNEAQ (reference sequence). The V end was cut by 5 bases, the J end by 2 bases, with 20 bases between. The CDR3 length is 17 residues. The CDR3 spells CASSQTPYRAPTDTQYF. The CDR3, as DNA: TGTGCCAGCAGCCAAACACCATACAGGGCCCCCACAGATACGCAGTATTTT.

This chain links TRBV5-6 with TRBJ1-2; 7 bases fit TRBD1. The CDR3 consists of 14 residues. In germline, CDR1 is SGHDT, CDR2 YYEEEE. Trimming cost V 0 bases and J 7 bases; bases outside gene matches: 6. The CDR3 spells CASSLAVGGLGYTF. CDR3 nucleotide sequence: TGTGCCAGCAGCTTGGCGGTAGGGGGCCTTGGCTACACCTTC.